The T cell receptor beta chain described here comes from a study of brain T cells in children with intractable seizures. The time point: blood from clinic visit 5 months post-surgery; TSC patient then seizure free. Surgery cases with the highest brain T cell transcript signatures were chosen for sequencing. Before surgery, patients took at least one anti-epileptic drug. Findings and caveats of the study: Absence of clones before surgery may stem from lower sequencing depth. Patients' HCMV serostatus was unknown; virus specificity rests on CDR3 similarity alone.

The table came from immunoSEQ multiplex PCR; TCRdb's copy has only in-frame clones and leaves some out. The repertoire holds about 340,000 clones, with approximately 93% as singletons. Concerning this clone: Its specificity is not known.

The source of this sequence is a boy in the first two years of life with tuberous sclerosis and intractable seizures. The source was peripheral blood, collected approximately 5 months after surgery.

CDR3: CASSVARFTDTQYF. The CDR3, as DNA: TGTGCCAGCAGTGTAGCGAGGTTCACAGATACGCAGTATTTT. The chain combines TRBV2 with TRBJ2-3; TRBD2 might be the D (5 bases). This CDR3 has 14 residues. Trimming stripped 4 bases from V and 2 bases from J, with 10 bases between. In germline, CDR1 is SNHLY, CDR2 FYNNEI.